This entry lists 23 T cell receptor beta chains sequenced from one sample in a study of T cells expressing NK-cell markers. TCRdb derives one entry per CDR3 protein from the 5' RACE reads, leaving out DNA. The sample table sets out approximately 550,000 distinct CDR3 sequences. Sequenced sample: blood T cells: a sorted CD56 or NKG2C T cell subset, CD4+ or CD8+ T cells, or bulk PBMC T cells (not recorded which). All receptors derive from a man between 18 and 29 years old in good health.

The chain carries TRBV4-3 and TRBJ1-6. This CDR3 has 15 amino acids. Germline V gives CDR1 LGHNA, CDR2 YSLEER. The CDR3 reads CASSQNSGGNSPLHF.

The gene calls are TRBV21-1 and TRBJ2-1; the TCRdb D gene call, TRBD1, has no DNA to confirm it. TRBV21-1 is designated a pseudogene. The CDR3 totals 16 residues. This CDR3 is CASSKVPAVSYNEQFF.

The chain's CDR3 is CASSLGKQPDTQYF. The chain is built from TRBV7-7 and TRBJ2-3. The germline gives CDR1 SSHAT, CDR2 FNYEAQ (reference sequence). This CDR3 has 14 residues.

The chain carries TRBV5-1 and TRBJ2-2; the D gene TCRdb calls, TRBD2, cannot be checked with no DNA. Germline V gene lookup returns CDR1 SGHRS and CDR2 YFSETQ. CDR3 length: 15 amino acids. The CDR3 here is CASSLAVAGTGELFF.

The gene calls are TRBV2 and TRBJ2-1; TCRdb returns TRBD1, unconfirmable since there is no DNA. This CDR3 contains 14 residues. Germline V gene lookup returns CDR1 SNHLY and CDR2 FYNNEI. The CDR3 is CASNRGGSYNEQFF.

J is TRBJ2-3 and V is TRBV9; TCRdb names TRBD2, which stays unverified in the absence of DNA. Germline V gives CDR1 SGDLS, CDR2 YYNGEE. The CDR3 extends over 17 amino acids. The CDR3 reads CASSVETSGRAYGTQYF.

The gene calls are TRBV6-1 and TRBJ2-1; TCRdb outputs TRBD2, but without DNA this stays unchecked. This CDR3 has 17 residues. The germline CDR1 and CDR2 sequences are MNHNS and SASEGT. This chain's CDR3 is CASSDFAAGADYNEQFF.

The V and J genes are TRBV7-8 and TRBJ2-7; TCRdb lists TRBD1, though no DNA is available to test this call. In germline, CDR1 is SGHVS, CDR2 FQNEAQ. The CDR3 consists of 15 residues. CDR3 sequence reads: CASSPTHGHSYEQYF.

The chain uses TRBV6-1 and TRBJ1-4; checking the TCRdb D call of TRBD1 is not possible without DNA. The CDR3 runs 14 residues. The germline V gene has CDR1 MNHNS and CDR2 SASEGT. The CDR3 spells CASRAAPTNEKLFF.

The chain combines TRBV7-2 with TRBJ1-2; the TCRdb D gene call, TRBD1, has no DNA to confirm it. Germline loops: CDR1 SGHTA, CDR2 FQGNSA. This CDR3 is 15 amino acids long. CDR3 sequence: CASSLGGGANYGYTF.

CDR3: CSVKGRSTDTQYF. The chain links TRBV29-1 to TRBJ2-3. Germline CDR1 reads SQVTM; CDR2 reads ANQGSEA. This CDR3 spans 13 amino acids.

The chain is built from TRBV6-1 and TRBJ2-1; the TRBD2 assignment by TCRdb is unverifiable without DNA. Germline V gene sequence: CDR1 MNHNS, CDR2 SASEGT. The CDR3 extends over 15 amino acids. The CDR3 sequence is CATVFSGRSYNEQFF.

This chain connects TRBV24-1 to TRBJ2-1; absent DNA, TCRdb's TRBD1 call cannot be checked. Germline V CDR1 and CDR2: KGHDR, SFDVKD. The CDR3 covers 15 residues. The CDR3 here is CATSEGQGARNEQFF.

V gene TRBV7-9 combines with J gene TRBJ1-5. Per the germline V gene, CDR1 is SEHNR and CDR2 is FQNEAQ (reference sequence). This CDR3 has 13 residues. This CDR3 is CASSPHPDQPQHF.

V usage is TRBV15 and J usage is TRBJ1-4; lacking DNA, the TRBD1 call made by TCRdb goes unchecked. The CDR3 consists of 17 residues. CDR1 is LNHNV, CDR2 YYDKDF, per germline (reference sequence). The CDR3 loop reads CATSRDRGTGSDEKLFF.

V gene TRBV10-3 combines with J gene TRBJ2-7; TCRdb calls TRBD2, which cannot be checked without DNA. This CDR3 comprises 17 residues. Germline lookup yields CDR1 ENHRY and CDR2 SYGVKD. The chain's CDR3 is CAISVPSGRPSSYEQYF.

The CDR3 sequence is CASSPLGGRAFNEQFF. The gene calls are TRBV12-3 or TRBV12-4 and TRBJ2-1; TCRdb lists TRBD1, though no DNA is available to test this call. The CDR3 extends over 16 amino acids.

The chain joins TRBV12-3 or TRBV12-4 to TRBJ1-6; TCRdb indicates TRBD1, and absent DNA this call remains unverified. The CDR3 loop spans 14 amino acids. This CDR3 reads CASRWGRVGSPLHF.

The chain uses TRBV7-2 and TRBJ2-7; TCRdb's D call, TRBD1, is unchecked because there is no DNA. The CDR3 runs 17 residues. Germline values: CDR1 SGHTA, CDR2 FQGNSA. The CDR3 reads CASSRSLRTGGVYEQYF.

J is TRBJ1-1 and V is TRBV4-2. The CDR3 runs 14 residues. Germline CDR1 reads LGHNA; CDR2 reads YNFKEQ. The CDR3 sequence: CASSQDFSLAEAFF.

The chain joins TRBV20-1 to TRBJ1-6; TCRdb's D gene call, TRBD1, goes unchecked for lack of DNA. Germline values: CDR1 DFQATT, CDR2 SNEGSKA (reference sequence). This CDR3 has 14 residues. The CDR3 is CSARGDRRNSPLHF.

The V gene is TRBV24-1, the J gene TRBJ2-5; TCRdb outputs TRBD1, but without DNA this stays unchecked. Germline values: CDR1 KGHDR, CDR2 SFDVKD. The CDR3 contains 17 residues. The CDR3 protein is CATSDDEWTGGQETQYF.

The genes are TRBV7-9 and TRBJ2-3; TCRdb's assignment of TRBD2 cannot be checked, as there is no DNA. The CDR3 contains 17 residues. CDR1 and CDR2 from the germline V gene are SEHNR and FQNEAQ (reference sequence). The CDR3: CASSLGPSPLSTDTQYF.